One and the same sample provided the 14 T cell receptor beta chains below, sequenced in a study of T cell repertoires in aging, cancer and after chemotherapy. TRB rearrangements spanning V, D and J were amplified using mixed TRB-A/B primers. TCRdb re-called the multiplex PCR reads with MiXCR, one entry per CDR3 protein. The profile shows fewer than 7,000 distinct CDR3 sequences, more than 30% of them singletons. Amplification of TCR beta used genomic DNA extracted from peripheral blood. The sample was blood. The receptors were sampled from a human donor with a blood cancer.

This clonotype is medium-sized in the sample. The chain carries TRBV29-1 and TRBJ1-1; weak D call: TRBD1 (6 bases). V lost 8 bases to trimming and J lost 8 bases, with 15 bases between them. This CDR3 has 11 residues. The V gene's germline CDR1 is SQVTM and CDR2 ANQGSEA. This chain's CDR3 is CSTKRTEEAFF. The CDR3 coding sequence is TGCAGCACAAAGAGGACAGAAGAAGCTTTCTTT.

This clonotype has more than one count but fewer than ten. This chain joins TRBV6-5 and TRBJ2-5; D ambiguous. CDR3 length equals 11 residues. Germline CDR1 MNHEY, CDR2 SVGAGI. The V end lost 8 bases, the J end lost 5 bases, and 9 bases lay between the germline ends. CDR3 in DNA: TGTGCCAGCGGGGAACCGGAGACCCAGTACTTC. It encodes CASGEPETQYF.

V usage is TRBV7-9 and J usage is TRBJ2-7, with D hard to call. V shed 5 bases and J shed 6 bases, with 11 bases lying between them. The CDR3 has 12 residues. Germline loops: CDR1 SEHNR, CDR2 FQNEAQ (reference sequence). CDR3 sequence (DNA): TGTGCCAGCAGCCCCCCCCTGGGCGAGCAGTACTTC. Translating gives CASSPPLGEQYF.

With respect to this clonotype: This may stem from a read error, because a much larger clone lies one nucleotide away. The chain couples TRBV27 to TRBJ1-6, with a weak D call TRBD1 (6 bases). This CDR3 spans 11 amino acids. In germline, CDR1 is MNHEY, CDR2 SMNVEV (reference sequence). V shed 8 bases and J shed 14 bases, with 13 bases lying between them. The CDR3 DNA follows: TGTGCCAGCGGAACAGGGTATACCCTCCACTTT. This codes for CASGTGYTLHF.

This clonotype turned up a few times. The J gene is TRBJ2-5, the V gene TRBV12-3 or TRBV12-4, with 11 nucleotides matching TRBD2. This CDR3 has 14 amino acids. V lost 6 bases, J lost 2 bases, and 2 bases stayed unmatched. CDR3 region: CASRASGGQETQYF. The DNA for the CDR3 is TGTGCCAGCAGGGCTAGCGGGGGGCAAGAGACCCAGTACTTC.

The chain is built from TRBV6-6 and TRBJ2-5; 11 bases align to TRBD1. The CDR3 loop spans 17 amino acids. The V gene end was trimmed by 2 bases and the J gene end by 4 bases; junction bases not matched to a gene: 9. Per germline, CDR1 MNHNY and CDR2 SVGAGI (reference sequence). The CDR3 region has the DNA TGTGCCAGCAGTTACCCAGACAGGACAGGGGGCGTAGAGACCCAGTACTTC. Translating gives CASSYPDRTGGVETQYF.

V and J are TRBV20-1 and TRBJ1-2; D is ambiguous. The germline CDR1 and CDR2 sequences are DFQATT and SNEGSKA (reference sequence). V was pared by 5 bases and J by 4 bases, with 8 bases between. This CDR3 has 11 amino acids. This CDR3 reads CSAPVRYGYTF. The CDR3 DNA sequence: TGCAGTGCTCCGGTCCGCTATGGCTACACCTTC.

The V gene is TRBV19, the J gene TRBJ2-2, with D perhaps matching TRBD1 or TRBD2 (6 bases each). This CDR3 is built from 13 residues. The germline V gene has CDR1 LNHDA and CDR2 SQIVND (reference sequence). V was trimmed by 6 bases and J by 7 bases, leaving 12 bases between them. The CDR3 sequence is CASRDEGGGELFF. Written as DNA, the CDR3 is TGTGCCAGTAGGGATGAGGGGGGCGGGGAGCTGTTTTTT.

This clonotype turned up a few times. The chain links TRBV19 to TRBJ1-4; D is undetermined. Looked up from germline, CDR1 is LNHDA and CDR2 is SQIVND (reference sequence). CDR3 length: 13 amino acids. V lost 2 bases, J lost 7 bases, and 8 bases lay in between. The CDR3 DNA reads as TGTGCCAGTAGTATATGGGTTCCTGAAAAACTGTTTTTT. This sequence encodes CASSIWVPEKLFF.

The table lists this clonotype with a count of one. The chain carries TRBV27 and TRBJ2-3; D uncertain. V was cut by 3 bases and J by 0 bases, with 10 bases left in between. The CDR3 totals 15 residues. Looked up from germline, CDR1 is MNHEY and CDR2 is SMNVEV (reference sequence). The chain's CDR3 is CASSLVGTSTDTQYF. As DNA, the CDR3 is TGTGCCAGCAGTTTGGTAGGAACTAGCACAGATACGCAGTATTTT.

This clonotype was seen a single time. This sequence joins TRBV19 and TRBJ1-2, with 8 bases fitting TRBD1. Germline V gene data show CDR1 as LNHDA and CDR2 as SQIVND (reference sequence). Losses at the gene ends were 7 bases for V and 2 bases for J; bases not matched to a gene: 12. The CDR3 is made up of 16 amino acids. In nucleotides, the CDR3 is TGTGCCAGTAATCCACACCACGACAGGGGAAACTATGGCTACACCTTC. Translated, it gives CASNPHHDRGNYGYTF.

This clonotype was counted between two and nine times. This rearrangement joins TRBV6-1 to TRBJ1-6; no definite D call. This CDR3 region has 14 residues. Germline values: CDR1 MNHNS, CDR2 SASEGT. Trimming cost V 5 bases and J 6 bases, with 11 bases left between them. This CDR3 reads CASSYLVSNSPLHF. CDR3 DNA sequence: TGTGCCAGCAGTTATTTGGTCAGTAATTCACCCCTCCACTTT.

V gene TRBV5-1 combines with J gene TRBJ2-1; D is undetermined. The ends were cut back, 0 bases at V and 0 bases at J, with 7 bases in the middle. CDR1 and CDR2 from the germline V gene are SGHRS and YFSETQ. The CDR3 is made up of 15 amino acids. The chain's CDR3 is CASSLDSSSYNEQFF. Written as DNA, the CDR3 is TGCGCCAGCAGCTTGGACAGCAGCTCCTACAATGAGCAGTTCTTC.

The V gene is TRBV27, the J gene TRBJ1-5; 8 bases match TRBD1. The trim removed 6 bases at V and 6 bases at J, leaving 4 bases unmatched. From germline, CDR1 is MNHEY and CDR2 SMNVEV (reference sequence). The CDR3 spans 13 residues. The CDR3 loop is CASSRTGSQPQHF. In DNA form, the CDR3 reads TGTGCCAGCAGCCGGACAGGGAGTCAGCCCCAGCATTTT.